Detailed here is one TCR beta chain. Its antigen remains unidentified. This sample stems from a study of CD8+ T cells in alopecia areata. Study-level findings and limits: Higher clonality and more expanded CD8+ clones appeared in lesional than normal scalp.

Following RNA extraction, reverse transcription yielded cDNA that acted as the sequencing template. TCRdb's copy holds only in-frame clones and misses some; the assay was immunoSEQ multiplex PCR. In the table there are 150,000 to 250,000 clones, nearly 60% of which are singletons. Documented treatment: oral pan-JAK inhibitor, 5-10 mg twice daily. Sorting of PBMCs yielded the CD4+ and CD8+ T cells. CDR1 and CDR2 from the germline V gene are SEHNR and FQNEAQ (reference sequence). The ends were cut back, 5 bases at V and 3 bases at J, with 16 bases in the middle. The CDR3 consists of 15 residues. This TCR was sampled from a human donor with alopecia areata. The sequencing here drew on CD4+ T cells sorted from blood, taken at week 24, from a patient treated with tofacitinib. The chain links TRBV7-9 to TRBJ1-2, with a possible D match to TRBD1 (5 bases). The CDR3, as DNA: TGTGCCAGCAGCCCGGGACGGTCATTTGACTATGGCTACACCTTC. This gives the protein CASSPGRSFDYGYTF.